The clone carrying this T cell receptor beta chain showed up just once. The table came from immunoSEQ multiplex PCR; TCRdb's copy has only in-frame clones and leaves some out. The profile shows 90,000 to 100,000 clones, roughly nine tenths of them singletons. This record comes from a study of OX40 agonist ivuxolimab in advanced cancers. About the study: People who had prior anti-PD-1, anti-PD-L1 or anti-CTLA-4 therapy could take part, and roughly 40% had some.

CDR1 and CDR2 (germline): LNHDA, SQIVND (reference sequence). CDR3 length equals 13 residues. The V gene lost 7 bases and the J gene lost 9 bases, with 18 bases spanning the gap. This specimen was CD4+ or CD8+ T cells sorted from blood, taken in a trial of the OX40 agonist ivuxolimab. V usage is TRBV19 and J usage is TRBJ1-1; maybe TRBD1 (5 bases). The TCR was taken from an adult with an advanced solid tumor such as melanoma, head and neck, liver or kidney cancer. CDR3 DNA sequence: TGTGCCAGTACCCTCCGAGGGGATGATCAAGCTTTCTTT. This translates into CASTLRGDDQAFF.